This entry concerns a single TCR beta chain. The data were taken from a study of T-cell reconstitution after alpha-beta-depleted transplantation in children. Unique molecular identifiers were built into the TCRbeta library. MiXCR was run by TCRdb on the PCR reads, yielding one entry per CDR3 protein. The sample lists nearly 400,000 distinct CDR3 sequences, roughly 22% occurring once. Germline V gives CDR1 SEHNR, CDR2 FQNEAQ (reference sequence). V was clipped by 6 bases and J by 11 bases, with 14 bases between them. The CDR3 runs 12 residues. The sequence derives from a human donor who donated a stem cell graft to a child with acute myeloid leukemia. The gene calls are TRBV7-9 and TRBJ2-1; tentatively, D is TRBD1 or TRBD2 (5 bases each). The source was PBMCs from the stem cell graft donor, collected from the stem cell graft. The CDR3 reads CASSYMRDQQFF. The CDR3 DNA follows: TGTGCCAGCAGTTACATGAGGGACCAGCAGTTCTTC.